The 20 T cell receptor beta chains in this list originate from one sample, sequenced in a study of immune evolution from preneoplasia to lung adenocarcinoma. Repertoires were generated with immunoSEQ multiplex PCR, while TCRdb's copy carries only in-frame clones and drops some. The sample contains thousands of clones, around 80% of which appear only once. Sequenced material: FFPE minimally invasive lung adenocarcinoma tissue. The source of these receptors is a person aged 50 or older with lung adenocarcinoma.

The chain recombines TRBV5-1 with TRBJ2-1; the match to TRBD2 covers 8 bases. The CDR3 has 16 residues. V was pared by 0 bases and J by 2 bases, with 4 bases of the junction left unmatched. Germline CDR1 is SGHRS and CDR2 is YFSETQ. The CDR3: CASSLDGGAPYNEQFF. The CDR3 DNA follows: TGCGCCAGCAGCTTGGACGGGGGGGCCCCCTACAATGAGCAGTTCTTC.

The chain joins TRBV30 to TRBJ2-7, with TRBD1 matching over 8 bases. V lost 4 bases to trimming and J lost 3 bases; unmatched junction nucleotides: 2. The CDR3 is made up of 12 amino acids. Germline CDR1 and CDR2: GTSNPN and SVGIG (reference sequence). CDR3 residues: CAWKDRGYEQYF. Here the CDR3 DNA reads TGTGCCTGGAAAGACAGGGGCTACGAGCAGTACTTC.

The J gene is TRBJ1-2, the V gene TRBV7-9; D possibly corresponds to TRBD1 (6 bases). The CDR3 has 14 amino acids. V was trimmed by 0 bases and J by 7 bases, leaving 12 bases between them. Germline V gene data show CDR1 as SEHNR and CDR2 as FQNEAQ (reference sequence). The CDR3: CASSLASGAVGYTF. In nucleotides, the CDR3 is TGTGCCAGCAGCTTAGCGTCGGGGGCAGTTGGCTACACCTTC.

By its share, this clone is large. CDR3 residues: CAWSATWGTEAFF. CDR3 coding DNA: TGTGCCTGGAGCGCTACTTGGGGCACTGAAGCTTTCTTT. The rearrangement joins TRBV30 to TRBJ1-1; D gene uncertain. There are 13 residues in the CDR3. V was clipped by 3 bases and J by 4 bases, with 12 bases between them. Germline lookup yields CDR1 GTSNPN and CDR2 SVGIG (reference sequence). Full variable domain (rest looked up from reference TRBV30 and TRBJ1-1): SQTIHQWPATLVQPVGSPLSLECTVEGTSNPNLYWYRQAAGRGLQLLFYSVGIGQISSEVPQNLSASRPQDRQFILSSKKLLLSDSGFYLCAWSATWGTEAFFGQGTRLTVV.

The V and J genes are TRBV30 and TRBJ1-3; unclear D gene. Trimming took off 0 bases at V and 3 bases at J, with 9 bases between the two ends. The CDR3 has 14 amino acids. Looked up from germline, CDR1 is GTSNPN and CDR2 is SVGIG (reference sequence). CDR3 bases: TGTGCCTGGAGTGTACAGATTGTTGGAAACACCATATATTTT. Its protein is CAWSVQIVGNTIYF.

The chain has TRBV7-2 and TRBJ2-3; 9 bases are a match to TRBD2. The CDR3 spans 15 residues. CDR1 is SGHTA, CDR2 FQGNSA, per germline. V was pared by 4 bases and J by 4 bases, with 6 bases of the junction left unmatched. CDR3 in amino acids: CASSWAGGAPDTQYF. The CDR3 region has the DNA TGTGCCAGCAGCTGGGCGGGGGGGGCCCCAGATACGCAGTATTTT.

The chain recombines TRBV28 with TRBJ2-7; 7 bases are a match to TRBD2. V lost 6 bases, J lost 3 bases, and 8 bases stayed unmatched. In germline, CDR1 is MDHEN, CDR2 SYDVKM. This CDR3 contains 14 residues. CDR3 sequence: CASRLRLARYEQYF. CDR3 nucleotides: TGTGCCAGCAGGCTTCGACTAGCTCGCTACGAGCAGTACTTC.

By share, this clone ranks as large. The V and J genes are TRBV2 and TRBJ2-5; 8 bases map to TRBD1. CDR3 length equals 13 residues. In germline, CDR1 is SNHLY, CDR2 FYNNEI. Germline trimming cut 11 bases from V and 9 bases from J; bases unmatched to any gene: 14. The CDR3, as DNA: TGTGCCGAGAGCGACAGGGGCCAGGGGGCCCAGTACTTC. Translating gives CAESDRGQGAQYF.

The CDR3, as DNA: TGCGCCAGCAGTCCAACCTTCAGACCGGACAGATCCTCACCCCTCCACTTT. It codes for CASSPTFRPDRSSPLHF. This chain connects TRBV10-2 to TRBJ1-6; D is perhaps TRBD1 (6 bases). Germline V lookup: CDR1 WSHSY, CDR2 SAAADI. V was trimmed by 5 bases and J by 10 bases, leaving 24 bases between them. This CDR3 region has 17 residues.

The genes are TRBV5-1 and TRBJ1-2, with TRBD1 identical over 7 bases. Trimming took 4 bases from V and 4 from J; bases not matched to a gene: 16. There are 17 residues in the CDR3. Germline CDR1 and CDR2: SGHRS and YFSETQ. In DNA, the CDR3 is TGCGCCAGCAGCGCGACAGGGAGTGGCCTACGAGGCTATGGCTACACCTTC. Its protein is CASSATGSGLRGYGYTF.

Here the CDR3 reads CASSFRLKEKETQYF. CDR3 bases: TGTGCCAGCAGCTTTCGCCTCAAGGAGAAAGAGACCCAGTACTTC. The chain recombines TRBV11-2 with TRBJ2-5, with unresolved D. The germline V gene encodes CDR1 SGHAT and CDR2 FQNNGV. V was trimmed by 3 bases and J by 3 bases, leaving 14 bases between them. The length of the CDR3 is 15 residues.

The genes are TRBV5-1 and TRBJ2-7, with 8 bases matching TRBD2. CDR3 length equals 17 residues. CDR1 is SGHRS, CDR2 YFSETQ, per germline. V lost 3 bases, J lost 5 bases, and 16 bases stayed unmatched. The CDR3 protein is CASSWMTKAGVIDEQYF. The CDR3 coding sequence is TGCGCCAGCAGCTGGATGACAAAAGCGGGAGTTATCGACGAGCAGTACTTC.

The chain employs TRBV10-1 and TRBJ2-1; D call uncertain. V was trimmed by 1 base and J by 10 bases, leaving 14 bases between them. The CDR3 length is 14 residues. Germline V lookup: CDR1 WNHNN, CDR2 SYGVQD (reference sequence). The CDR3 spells CASSELGRQDEQFF. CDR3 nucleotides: TGCGCCAGCAGTGAGTTGGGTAGGCAGGACGAGCAGTTCTTC.

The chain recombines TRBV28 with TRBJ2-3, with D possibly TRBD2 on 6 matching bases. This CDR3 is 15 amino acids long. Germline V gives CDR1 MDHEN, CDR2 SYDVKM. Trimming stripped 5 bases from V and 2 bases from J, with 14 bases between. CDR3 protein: CASSPPSELTDTQYF. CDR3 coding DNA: TGTGCCAGCAGTCCTCCTAGCGAACTCACAGATACGCAGTATTTT.

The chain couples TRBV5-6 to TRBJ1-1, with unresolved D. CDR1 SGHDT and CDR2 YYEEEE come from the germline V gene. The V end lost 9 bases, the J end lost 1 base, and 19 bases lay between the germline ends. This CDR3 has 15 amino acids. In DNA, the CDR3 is TGTGCCAACAGAGTTGACGGAGCTAAGAACACTGAAGCTTTCTTT. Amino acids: CANRVDGAKNTEAFF. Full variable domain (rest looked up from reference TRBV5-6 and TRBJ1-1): DAGVTQSPTHLIKTRGQQVTLRCSPKSGHDTVSWYQQALGQGPQFIFQYYEEEERQRGNFPDRFSGHQFPNYSSELNVNALLLGDSALYLCANRVDGAKNTEAFFGQGTRLTVV.

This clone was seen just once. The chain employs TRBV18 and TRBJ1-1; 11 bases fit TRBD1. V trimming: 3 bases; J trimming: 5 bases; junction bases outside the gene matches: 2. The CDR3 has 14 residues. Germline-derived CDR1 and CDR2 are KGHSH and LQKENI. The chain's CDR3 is CASSPGTGGTEAFF. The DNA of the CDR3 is TGTGCCAGCTCACCCGGGACAGGGGGGACTGAAGCTTTCTTT.

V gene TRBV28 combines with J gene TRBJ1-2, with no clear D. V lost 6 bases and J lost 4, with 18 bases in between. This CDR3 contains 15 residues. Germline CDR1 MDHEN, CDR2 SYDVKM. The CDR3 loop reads CASSSLHGAFYGYTF. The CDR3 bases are TGTGCCAGCAGCTCTCTTCACGGAGCTTTCTATGGCTACACCTTC.

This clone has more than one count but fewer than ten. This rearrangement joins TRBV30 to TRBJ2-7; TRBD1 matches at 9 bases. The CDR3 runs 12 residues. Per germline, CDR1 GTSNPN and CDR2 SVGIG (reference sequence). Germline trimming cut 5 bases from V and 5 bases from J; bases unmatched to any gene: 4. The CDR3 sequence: CAWEQGANEQYF. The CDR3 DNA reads TGTGCCTGGGAACAGGGGGCGAACGAGCAGTACTTC.

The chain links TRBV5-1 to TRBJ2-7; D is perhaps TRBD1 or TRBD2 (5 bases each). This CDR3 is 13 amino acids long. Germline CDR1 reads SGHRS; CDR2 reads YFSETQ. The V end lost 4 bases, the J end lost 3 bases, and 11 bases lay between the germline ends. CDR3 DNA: TGCGCCAGCAGCCGGGACCGAGACTACGAGCAGTACTTC. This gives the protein CASSRDRDYEQYF.

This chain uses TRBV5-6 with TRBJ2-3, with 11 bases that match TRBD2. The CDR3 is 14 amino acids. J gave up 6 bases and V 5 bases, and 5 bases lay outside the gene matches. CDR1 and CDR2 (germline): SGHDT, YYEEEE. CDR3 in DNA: TGTGCCAGCAGTCTAGCGGGAGGCTCGGATACGCAGTATTTT. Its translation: CASSLAGGSDTQYF.